A single sample is the source of the 27 T cell receptor beta chains below, sequenced in a study of vaccination and CD4 T cells after COVID-19. As for treatment: 10-day PBMC culture with coronavirus spike peptide pools or control peptides (ViraFEST assay). The Oncomine TCR Beta short-read assay was applied to DNA of cultured CD4+ T cells. A single record per CDR3 protein comes from TCRdb applying MiXCR to the PCR reads. The sample contains about 8,900 distinct CDR3 sequences, about two fifths of which appear only once. No cognate antigen is known for these TCRs. The sequenced sample consisted of CD4+ T cells from blood, cultured in vitro. These receptors were obtained from a human donor who had recovered from COVID-19.

This clonotype was seen more than once but under ten times. This chain uses TRBV7-6 with TRBJ2-2; possibly TRBD1 for D (6 bases). Trimming shortened V by 5 bases and J by 4 bases, and 14 bases separated the two germline ends. The germline V gene has CDR1 SGHVS and CDR2 FNYEAQ. The CDR3 covers 15 residues. Written as DNA, the CDR3 is TGTGCCAGCAGCAACACAGGGTACACCACCGGGGAGCTGTTTTTT. It codes for CASSNTGYTTGELFF.

Turning to this clonotype: No conserved phenylalanine or tryptophan ends this CDR3, so it is likely a read error. This chain joins TRBV7-2 and TRBJ2-1; 8 nucleotides match TRBD2. Germline assignment: CDR1 SGHTA and CDR2 FQGNSA. The trim removed 2 bases at V and 6 bases at J, leaving 12 bases unmatched. The CDR3 runs to 17 residues. CDR3 sequence: CASSLNLGLGPINEQFY. The CDR3 nucleotides read TGTGCCAGCAGCTTAAACCTGGGACTAGGACCCATCAATGAGCAGTTCTAC.

This clonotype is large by share. The V call is TRBV5-1, the J call TRBJ2-5, with 12 nucleotides matching TRBD2. CDR1 and CDR2 (germline): SGHRS, YFSETQ. Losses at the gene ends were 4 bases for V and 4 bases for J; bases not matched to a gene: 5. The CDR3 totals 15 residues. The CDR3 is CASSATSGGRETQYF. Written as DNA, the CDR3 is TGCGCCAGCAGCGCGACTAGCGGGGGTAGAGAGACCCAGTACTTC.

In its sample, this clonotype was seen a few times. The J gene is TRBJ1-1, the V gene TRBV20-1; 9 positions match TRBD1. The CDR3 has 15 amino acids. Germline trimming cut 5 bases from V and 0 bases from J; bases unmatched to any gene: 7. In germline, CDR1 is DFQATT, CDR2 SNEGSKA (reference sequence). The CDR3: CSAPGQGPMNTEAFF. The CDR3 DNA reads TGCAGTGCTCCGGGACAGGGACCCATGAACACTGAAGCTTTCTTT.

This chain joins TRBV18 and TRBJ1-4, with 10 bases that match TRBD1. With V trimmed by 3 bases and J by 8 bases, 6 bases remained unmatched. CDR1 and CDR2 from the germline V gene are KGHSH and LQKENI. The CDR3 extends over 15 amino acids. CDR3: CASSPEGTGEEKLFF. CDR3 nucleotides: TGTGCCAGCTCACCTGAGGGGACAGGGGAAGAAAAACTGTTTTTT. The full variable domain, its missing parts supplied by reference TRBV18 and TRBJ1-4, is NAGVMQNPRHLVRRRGQEARLRCSPMKGHSHVYWYRQLPEEGLKFMVYLQKENIIDESGMPKERFSAEFPKEGPSILRIQQVVRGDSAAYFCASSPEGTGEEKLFFGSGTQLSVL.

This clonotype was recorded a few times. V and J are TRBV6-1 and TRBJ1-1, with D possibly matching TRBD1 (5 bases). The CDR3 has 14 residues. Germline V gives CDR1 MNHNS, CDR2 SASEGT. V was shortened by 5 bases and J by 4 bases, with 14 bases between the two germline ends. The CDR3: CASSPQGAITEAFF. CDR3 nucleotides: TGTGCCAGCAGTCCCCAGGGTGCGATCACTGAAGCTTTCTTT.

This clonotype appeared a few times. The J gene is TRBJ2-7, the V gene TRBV2; D is uncertain. This CDR3 region has 12 residues. CDR1 SNHLY and CDR2 FYNNEI come from the germline V gene. With 7 bases removed from V and 0 bases from J, the gap between germline ends came to 7 bases. This CDR3 reads CASTRNSYEQYF. The CDR3, as DNA: TGTGCCAGCACCAGAAACTCCTACGAGCAGTACTTC.

V usage is TRBV20-1 and J usage is TRBJ1-1; D is unresolved. CDR3 length: 13 amino acids. Trimming removed 3 bases from V and 2 bases from J, with 10 bases in between. Germline lookup yields CDR1 DFQATT and CDR2 SNEGSKA (reference sequence). The CDR3 nucleotides are TGCAGTGCTAGGTTAAAGGACAACACTGAAGCTTTCTTT. Its protein is CSARLKDNTEAFF.

This clonotype showed up just a few times. The CDR3 coding sequence is TGTGCCATCACCCCGGCGGGGGGGGTTCCTGAAGCTTTCTTT. Its translation is CAITPAGGVPEAFF. The rearrangement uses TRBV10-3 and TRBJ1-1; D may be TRBD1 (5 bases). The V end lost 7 bases, the J end lost 6 bases, and 18 bases lay between the germline ends. CDR1 is ENHRY and CDR2 is SYGVKD in the germline V gene. There are 14 residues in the CDR3.

A few counts support this clonotype. The chain is built from TRBV10-2 and TRBJ1-1, with D possibly TRBD1 on 5 matching bases. Trimming pared 6 bases from V and 11 bases from J, leaving 13 bases between. The CDR3 is 11 amino acids. Germline V gene data show CDR1 as WSHSY and CDR2 as SAAADI. This CDR3 is CASRNTGPAFF. The CDR3, as DNA: TGCGCCAGCAGAAATACAGGTCCGGCTTTCTTT.

The chain combines TRBV20-1 with TRBJ2-3; 9 bases map to TRBD1. The V and J ends lost 4 bases and 4 bases, in that order; junction bases with no gene match: 6. The CDR3 has 14 amino acids. Germline CDR1 reads DFQATT; CDR2 reads SNEGSKA (reference sequence). The CDR3 sequence: CSATGTGLPDTQYF. In DNA form, the CDR3 reads TGCAGTGCTACTGGGACAGGGTTGCCAGATACGCAGTATTTT.

V is TRBV6-1 and J is TRBJ2-7; 8 bases align to TRBD2. V gave up 7 bases and J gave up 0 bases; unmatched junction bases: 8. The CDR3 extends over 15 amino acids. The germline gives CDR1 MNHNS, CDR2 SASEGT. The CDR3 nucleotides are TGTGCCAGCACTCCCCCGGGGGGGAGCTCCTACGAGCAGTACTTC. Amino acid sequence: CASTPPGGSSYEQYF.

This chain links TRBV12-3 or TRBV12-4 with TRBJ1-1; maybe TRBD1 (5 bases). The CDR3 extends over 14 amino acids. The V gene lost 1 base and the J gene lost 4 bases, with 10 bases spanning the gap. The CDR3 nucleotides are TGTGCCAGCAGTTTAGGGGCCCAGGGCACTGAAGCTTTCTTT. The encoded protein is CASSLGAQGTEAFF.

For this clonotype: A much larger clonotype is one base distant, so this may be a read error. The J gene is TRBJ2-1, the V gene TRBV24-1; 8 bases are shared with TRBD1. The CDR3 has 15 residues. Germline assignment: CDR1 KGHDR and CDR2 SFDVKD. V gave up 4 bases and J gave up 6 bases; unmatched junction bases: 7. The CDR3 reads CATSETRQGCNEQFF. The CDR3 bases are TGTGCCACCAGTGAAACTAGACAGGGGTGCAATGAGCAGTTCTTC.

This clonotype was detected only once. The chain recombines TRBV6-1 with TRBJ2-5; 10 nucleotides agree with TRBD2. J lost 5 bases, V lost 6 bases, and 3 bases had no gene match. The CDR3 sequence is 13 residues long. Germline V gives CDR1 MNHNS, CDR2 SASEGT. CDR3 coding DNA: TGTGCCAGCAGGGCTAGCGGGGGTGAGACCCAGTACTTC. Its protein product is CASRASGGETQYF.

This clonotype came up a few times. The V and J genes are TRBV10-3 and TRBJ2-3; 9 positions agree with TRBD2. The CDR3 length is 13 residues. CDR1 and CDR2 from the germline V gene are ENHRY and SYGVKD. The V gene end was trimmed by 10 bases and the J gene end by 1 base; junction bases not matched to a gene: 3. The DNA for the CDR3 is TGTGCCACCGTAGCGGGGGGCACAGATACGCAGTATTTT. Protein: CATVAGGTDTQYF.

The rearrangement links TRBV6-1 to TRBJ2-7, with D unresolved. Germline CDR1 MNHNS, CDR2 SASEGT. Trimming shortened V by 7 bases and J by 1 base, and 14 bases separated the two germline ends. The CDR3 is 14 amino acids. CDR3 nucleotide sequence: TGTGCCAGCAAGAAATCGGGCTCGTCCTACGAGCAGTACTTC. Translation gives CASKKSGSSYEQYF.

This clonotype has a handful of counts. The CDR3 sequence is CASRDRRTYSPLHF. The CDR3 DNA reads as TGTGCCTCCCGGGACAGGCGGACTTATTCACCCCTCCACTTT. The chain uses TRBV6-1 and TRBJ1-6; 8 nucleotides match TRBD1. Germline CDR1 MNHNS, CDR2 SASEGT. V shed 11 bases, J shed 8 bases, and the junction held 11 bases outside the gene matches. CDR3 length equals 14 residues.

The chain has TRBV11-3 and TRBJ1-6; 12 bases are a match to TRBD1. Germline CDR1 SGHNT, CDR2 YENEEA. The CDR3 is made up of 17 amino acids. The V segment lost 3 bases and the J segment 7 bases; nucleotides outside the gene matches: 7. The CDR3 DNA reads as TGTGCCAGCAGCTTGGGACAGGGGGCCCTGGGGAATTCACCCCTCCACTTT. Residues: CASSLGQGALGNSPLHF.

The J gene is TRBJ1-1, the V gene TRBV3-1, with D perhaps matching TRBD1 (5 bases). The CDR3 covers 16 residues. The V and J ends lost 1 base and 5 bases respectively, with 17 bases between them. Germline CDR1 LGHDT, CDR2 YNNKEL (reference sequence). CDR3: CASSQVNRLVGTEAFF. As DNA, the CDR3 is TGTGCCAGCAGCCAAGTAAACAGGCTGGTAGGGACTGAAGCTTTCTTT.

Only a few counts were recorded for this clonotype. The chain recombines TRBV21-1 with TRBJ1-1. TRBV21-1 is termed a pseudogene. This CDR3 comprises 21 residues. CDR3 sequence reads: CASSKALLCEGPSGGSSEAFF. The CDR3 DNA follows: TGTGCCAGCAGCAAAGCGCTTTTGTGTGAAGGCCCCAGTGGAGGGAGCTCTGAAGCTTTCTTT.

The rearrangement links TRBV6-2 or TRBV6-3 to TRBJ1-1; D call uncertain. CDR1 is MNHEY, CDR2 SVGEGT, per germline. V lost 4 bases to trimming and J lost 5 bases, with 11 bases between them. This CDR3 is 13 amino acids long. The CDR3 DNA follows: TGTGCCAGCAGTTCGGCTGGTTGGACTGAAGCTTTCTTT. Translating gives CASSSAGWTEAFF.

The V and J genes are TRBV30 and TRBJ1-5, with no clear D. There are 15 residues in the CDR3. CDR1 is GTSNPN, CDR2 SVGIG, per germline (reference sequence). V was shortened by 0 bases and J by 11 bases, with 20 bases between the two germline ends. CDR3 in amino acids: CAWSVLGGGVGTQHF. In nucleotides, the CDR3 is TGTGCCTGGAGTGTACTGGGTGGCGGCGTAGGGACCCAGCATTTT.

The V call is TRBV2, the J call TRBJ2-5, with 10 bases lining up with TRBD2. The V gene end was trimmed by 3 bases and the J gene end by 4 bases; junction bases not matched to a gene: 5. This CDR3 has 15 residues. In germline, CDR1 is SNHLY, CDR2 FYNNEI. CDR3 in DNA: TGTGCCAGCAGTGACAGCGGGGGGGCGGCAGAGACCCAGTACTTC. Protein sequence: CASSDSGGAAETQYF.

V and J are TRBV20-1 and TRBJ1-4; D is perhaps TRBD1 (5 bases). Germline V CDR1 and CDR2: DFQATT, SNEGSKA (reference sequence). The length of the CDR3 is 12 residues. V was pared by 3 bases and J by 10 bases, with 12 bases between. CDR3 sequence: CSASSGTGKLFF. The CDR3 DNA sequence: TGCAGTGCTAGTTCAGGGACTGGAAAACTGTTTTTT.

This clonotype has only one observation. At one boundary the junction diverges from the germline segment, which might be a read error. This chain joins TRBV19 and TRBJ2-7, with D perhaps given as TRBD1 or TRBD2 (5 bases each). The CDR3 has 13 amino acids. Looked up from germline, CDR1 is LNHDA and CDR2 is SQIVND (reference sequence). The CDR3 loop reads CASMERGSHEQYF. As DNA, the CDR3 is TGTGCCAGTATGGAGAGGGGCTCCCACGAGCAGTACTTC. Based on the CDR3 plus reference TRBV19 and TRBJ2-7, the full variable domain is DGGITQSPKYLFRKEGQNVTLSCEQNLNHDAMYWYRQDPGQGLRLIYYSQIVNDFQKGDIAEGYSVSREKKESFPLTVTSAQKNPTAFYLCASMERGSHEQYFGPGTRLTVT.

The table lists this clonotype with a few counts. V usage is TRBV12-3 or TRBV12-4 and J usage is TRBJ2-3; 10 bases match TRBD1. This CDR3 comprises 15 residues. With 5 bases clipped from V and 6 bases from J, the junction kept 8 bases outside the gene matches. The CDR3 loop reads CASSGAGTGEDTQYF. In DNA, the CDR3 is TGTGCCAGCAGTGGTGCCGGGACAGGGGAGGATACGCAGTATTTT.